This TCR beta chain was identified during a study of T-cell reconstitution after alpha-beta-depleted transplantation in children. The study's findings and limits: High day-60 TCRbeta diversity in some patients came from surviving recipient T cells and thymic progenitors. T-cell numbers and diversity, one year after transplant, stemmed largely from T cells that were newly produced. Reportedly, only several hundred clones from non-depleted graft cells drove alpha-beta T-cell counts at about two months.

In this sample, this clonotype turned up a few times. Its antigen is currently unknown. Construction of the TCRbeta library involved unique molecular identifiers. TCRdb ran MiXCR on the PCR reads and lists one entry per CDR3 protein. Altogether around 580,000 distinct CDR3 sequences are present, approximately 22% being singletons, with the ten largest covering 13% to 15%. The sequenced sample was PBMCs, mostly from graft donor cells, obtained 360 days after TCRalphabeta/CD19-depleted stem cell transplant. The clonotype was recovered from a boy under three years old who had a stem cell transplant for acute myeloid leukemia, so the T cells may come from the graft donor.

Here the CDR3 DNA reads TGTGCCAGCAGCCCCTACATCTCTGGGGCCAACGTCCTGACTTTC. This translates into CASSPYISGANVLTF. The rearrangement uses TRBV4-2 and TRBJ2-6; D remains ambiguous. Germline V gene data show CDR1 as LGHNA and CDR2 as YNFKEQ. Deletions cut 4 bases from V and 0 bases from J, with 7 bases between. The CDR3 covers 15 residues.